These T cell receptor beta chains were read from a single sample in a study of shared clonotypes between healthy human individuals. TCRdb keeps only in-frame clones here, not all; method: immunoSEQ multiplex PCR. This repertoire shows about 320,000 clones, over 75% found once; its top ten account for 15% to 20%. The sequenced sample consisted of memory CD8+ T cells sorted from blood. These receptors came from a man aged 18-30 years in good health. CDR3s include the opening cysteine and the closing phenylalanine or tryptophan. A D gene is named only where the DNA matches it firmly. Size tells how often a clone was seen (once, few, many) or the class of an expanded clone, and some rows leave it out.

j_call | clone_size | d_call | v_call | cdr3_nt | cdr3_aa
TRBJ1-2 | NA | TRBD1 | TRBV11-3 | TGTGCCAGCAGCTTAGTAGTGACCGACAGGGGGTACGACTATGGCTACACCTTC | CASSLVVTDRGYDYGYTF
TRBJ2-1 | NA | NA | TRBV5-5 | TGTGCCAGCAGCTTGGTGGGCGACTATGAGCAGTTCTTC | CASSLVGDYEQFF
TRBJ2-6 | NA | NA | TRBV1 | TGCACCAGCAGTTGTTGTGCACAAAGTCGGGCCAACGTCCTGACTTTC | CTSSCCAQSRANVLTF
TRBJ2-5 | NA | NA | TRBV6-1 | TGTGCCAGCAGGGCAGGCCAAGAGACCCAGTACTTC | CASRAGQETQYF
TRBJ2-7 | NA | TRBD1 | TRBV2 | TGTGCCAACTTCGGGACAGGGGGCGAGCAGTACTTC | CANFGTGGEQYF
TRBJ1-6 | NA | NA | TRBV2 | TGTGCCAGCAGTGAAACGGTCGCTTATAATTCACCCCTCCACTTT | CASSETVAYNSPLHF
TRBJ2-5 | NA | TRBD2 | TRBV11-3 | TGTGCCAGCAGCAAACATCTAGCGGGGGAGCAAGAGACCCAGTACTTC | CASSKHLAGEQETQYF
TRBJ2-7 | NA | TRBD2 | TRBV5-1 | TGCGCCAGCAGCCGGCTGCGGTTGCCCCCCAGGGACTACTACGAGCAGTACTTC | CASSRLRLPPRDYYEQYF
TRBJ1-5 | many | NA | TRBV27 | TGTGCCAGCAGTACCTATAGCAATCAGCCCCAGCATTTT | CASSTYSNQPQHF
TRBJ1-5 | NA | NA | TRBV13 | TGTGCCAGCAGCCTTCGCGGGCTGCCCCAGCATTTT | CASSLRGLPQHF
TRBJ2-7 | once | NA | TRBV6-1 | TGTGCCAGCAGTGAAATGTGGCCAGGCCCCTACGAGCAGTACTTC | CASSEMWPGPYEQYF
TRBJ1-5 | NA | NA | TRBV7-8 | TGTGCCAGCAGTAAGGGGAGCAATCAGCCCCAGCATTTT | CASSKGSNQPQHF
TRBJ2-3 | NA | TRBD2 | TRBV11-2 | TGTGCCAGCAGCTTAGGGGGGGGATACACAGATACGCAGTATTTT | CASSLGGGYTDTQYF
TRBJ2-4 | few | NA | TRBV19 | TGTGCCAGTAGTATTAATCCAGGGGGGATAAACATTCAGTACTTC | CASSINPGGINIQYF
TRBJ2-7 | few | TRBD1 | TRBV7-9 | TGTGCCAGCAGCTTCAGGACAGGGTGGTACGAGCAGTACTTC | CASSFRTGWYEQYF
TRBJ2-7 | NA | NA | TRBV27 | TGTGCCAGCAGTCCTGGGTCCTACGAGCAGTACTTC | CASSPGSYEQYF
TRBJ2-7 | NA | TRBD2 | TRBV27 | TGTGCCAGCAGTATAACTAGCGGGGCGGTCGAGCAGTACTTC | CASSITSGAVEQYF
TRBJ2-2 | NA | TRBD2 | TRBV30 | TGTGCCTGGAGTTACCCAGCGGGGGGGCTTTCGAACACCGGGGAGCTGTTTTTT | CAWSYPAGGLSNTGELFF
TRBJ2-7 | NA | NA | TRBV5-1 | TGCGCCAGCAGCTTGGGGGGGTACGAGCAGTACTTC | CASSLGGYEQYF